The 15 T cell receptor beta chains presented below share a single source sample, sequenced in a study of blood T cell repertoires in COVID-19. Repertoires were generated with immunoSEQ multiplex PCR, while TCRdb's copy carries only in-frame clones and drops some. The table has a few hundred thousand clones, over 75% seen once. Material for sequencing was peripheral blood. Receptors were obtained from a woman in her sixties or seventies with acute or convalescent COVID-19.

The chain is built from TRBV7-2 and TRBJ2-7; D unresolved. This CDR3 contains 15 residues. Germline assignment: CDR1 SGHTA and CDR2 FQGNSA. Trimming cost V 5 bases and J 5 bases, with 19 bases left between them. Here the CDR3 DNA reads TGTGCCAGCAGCGATAGAACCATGAGTTTCCACGAGCAGTACTTC. Translated, it gives CASSDRTMSFHEQYF. The variable domain in full, completed from reference TRBV7-2 and TRBJ2-7, reads GAGVSQSPSNKVTEKGKDVELRCDPISGHTALYWYRQSLGQGLEFLIYFQGNSAPDKSGLPSDRFSAERTGGSVSTLTIQRTQQEDSAVYLCASSDRTMSFHEQYFGPGTRLTVT.

The V and J genes are TRBV7-2 and TRBJ2-1, with 9 positions matching TRBD2. The CDR3 runs 16 residues. J was trimmed by 2 bases and V by 0 bases; bases with no gene match: 2. CDR1 is SGHTA, CDR2 FQGNSA, per germline. CDR3: CASSLAIAGAYNEQFF. CDR3 nucleotide sequence: TGTGCCAGCAGCTTAGCGATAGCGGGGGCCTACAATGAGCAGTTCTTC.

The chain joins TRBV5-1 to TRBJ1-1; D remains unclear. The V gene lost 2 bases and the J gene lost 7 bases, with 12 bases spanning the gap. The CDR3 sequence is 13 residues long. CDR1 is SGHRS, CDR2 YFSETQ, per germline. Written as DNA, the CDR3 is TGCGCCAGCAGCTTAGAGCCTTATCTTGAAGCTTTCTTT. As protein: CASSLEPYLEAFF.

The rearrangement joins TRBV11-2 to TRBJ2-5; possible D gene TRBD2, 6 bases. Germline V CDR1 and CDR2: SGHAT, FQNNGV. Trimming removed 1 base from V and 7 bases from J, with 19 bases in between. This CDR3 contains 16 residues. The CDR3 coding sequence is TGTGCCAGCAGCTTAGTTTCGGGGACGGACTACTGGACCCAGTACTTC. It yields the protein CASSLVSGTDYWTQYF.

This chain connects TRBV4-3 to TRBJ1-2, with TRBD1 matching 7 bases. There are 14 residues in the CDR3. The junction had 2 bases not matched to a gene; V was cut back by 4 bases and J by 0 bases. From germline, CDR1 is LGHNA and CDR2 YSLEER. CDR3 in DNA: TGCGCCAGCAGCCCCGGGACAGCTAACTATGGCTACACCTTC. It encodes CASSPGTANYGYTF.

The rearrangement links TRBV28 to TRBJ1-2, with 8 bases that match TRBD1. This CDR3 region has 13 residues. V lost 6 bases and J lost 5; bases outside the gene matches: 5. The germline CDR1 and CDR2 sequences are MDHEN and SYDVKM. The CDR3 sequence is CASSGQGNYGYTF. CDR3 sequence (DNA): TGTGCCAGCAGCGGACAGGGTAATTATGGCTACACCTTC.

The V and J genes are TRBV24-1 and TRBJ1-6; D is undetermined. This CDR3 is 16 amino acids long. V lost 3 bases and J 10 bases, leaving 18 bases between the germline ends. The V gene's germline CDR1 is KGHDR and CDR2 SFDVKD. CDR3 sequence: CATSDPPGPEGSPLHF. The CDR3 DNA follows: TGTGCCACCAGTGATCCCCCCGGCCCGGAGGGATCACCCCTCCACTTT.

This chain links TRBV5-4 with TRBJ1-5; a weak D match, TRBD1 (5 bases). The CDR3 has 14 residues. V lost 1 base to trimming and J lost 6 bases, with 11 bases between them. Germline V gives CDR1 SGHNT, CDR2 YYREEE (reference sequence). Written as DNA, the CDR3 is TGTGCCAGCAGCTTGATGGGGGGGGGTCAGCCCCAGCATTTT. Translating gives CASSLMGGGQPQHF.

The V call is TRBV9, the J call TRBJ2-3; possible D gene TRBD2, 5 bases. Trimming cost V 0 bases and J 4 bases, with 9 bases left between them. This CDR3 is 14 amino acids long. Germline-derived CDR1 and CDR2 are SGDLS and YYNGEE. The CDR3 region has the DNA TGTGCCAGCAGCGTAGCTAACGGGGCAGATACGCAGTATTTT. Translation: CASSVANGADTQYF.

The sample holds one count of this clone. This chain connects TRBV27 to TRBJ1-6, with D possibly matching TRBD1 (5 bases). The CDR3 is 16 residues long. Trimming took 7 bases from V and 0 from J, leaving 13 bases between them. Per the germline V gene, CDR1 is MNHEY and CDR2 is SMNVEV (reference sequence). The DNA for the CDR3 is TGTGCCAGCAAGTCGACAGAGAGCTCCTATAATTCACCCCTCCACTTT. Translation gives CASKSTESSYNSPLHF.

This clone was counted between two and nine times. The rearrangement uses TRBV11-3 and TRBJ2-7, with 8 bases matching TRBD2. After removal of 3 bases from V and 0 bases from J, the junction contained 4 bases not matched to a gene. The CDR3 is 15 amino acids. Germline CDR1 reads SGHNT; CDR2 reads YENEEA. CDR3 sequence reads: CASSLQTSASYEQYF. The DNA of the CDR3 is TGTGCCAGCAGCTTGCAGACTAGCGCCTCCTACGAGCAGTACTTC.

The CDR3, as DNA: TGTGCCAGCAGCCCTCGCTCTGGGGCCAACGTCCTGACTTTC. Amino acid sequence: CASSPRSGANVLTF. J is TRBJ2-6 and V is TRBV7-2; D unclear. V was shortened by 5 bases and J by 0 bases, with 5 bases between the two germline ends. This CDR3 spans 14 amino acids. CDR1 and CDR2 (germline): SGHTA, FQGNSA. The complete variable domain, with remaining parts taken from reference TRBV7-2 and TRBJ2-6, reads GAGVSQSPSNKVTEKGKDVELRCDPISGHTALYWYRQSLGQGLEFLIYFQGNSAPDKSGLPSDRFSAERTGGSVSTLTIQRTQQEDSAVYLCASSPRSGANVLTFGAGSRLTVL.

J is TRBJ2-1 and V is TRBV7-2, with 14 positions matching TRBD2. V trimming: 4 bases; J trimming: 9 bases; junction bases outside the gene matches: 8. CDR1 SGHTA and CDR2 FQGNSA come from the germline V gene. This CDR3 spans 16 amino acids. CDR3 sequence: CASSSQTSGGAAEQFF. Written as DNA, the CDR3 is TGTGCCAGCAGCTCCCAGACTAGCGGGGGGGCCGCTGAGCAGTTCTTC.

V usage is TRBV7-8 and J usage is TRBJ1-2; 9 bases line up with TRBD1. Germline assignment: CDR1 SGHVS and CDR2 FQNEAQ. J was trimmed by 4 bases and V by 5 bases; bases with no gene match: 2. This CDR3 has 13 residues. CDR3 residues: CASSAGQGYGYTF. CDR3 DNA: TGTGCCAGCAGCGCGGGACAGGGCTATGGCTACACCTTC. Based on the CDR3 plus reference TRBV7-8 and TRBJ1-2, the full variable domain is GAGVSQSPRYKVAKRGQDVALRCDPISGHVSLFWYQQALGQGPEFLTYFQNEAQLDKSGLPSDRFFAERPEGSVSTLKIQRTQQEDSAVYLCASSAGQGYGYTFGSGTRLTVV.

The chain uses TRBV5-1 and TRBJ2-2; the D gene is possibly TRBD1 (6 bases). The CDR3 totals 23 residues. V was shortened by 4 bases and J by 1 base, with 35 bases between the two germline ends. Germline V gene data show CDR1 as SGHRS and CDR2 as YFSETQ. The CDR3 loop reads CASSHTRRTSPFVGQENTGELFF. The CDR3 bases are TGCGCCAGCAGCCACACACGTCGAACTTCGCCCTTTGTGGGACAAGAGAACACCGGGGAGCTGTTTTTT.